The present entry profiles one TCR beta chain with its context. The antigen this receptor binds is unknown. Qualities for individual bases were not recorded, and no much larger clone is one base off. Receptor libraries were prepared by the immunoSEQ multiplex PCR assay. What TCRdb holds here is the immuneACCESS table cut down to in-frame rearrangements. Part of the clones is not present; checked against another copy, under half of the missing clones reflect an unresolved V gene, and the others are unexplained. Here the sample has about 29,000 clones; around nine tenths occur a single time. Roughly 5% of the sample belongs to the ten largest clones. At the junction V is shortened by 9 bases and J by 3 bases; bases outside the gene matches: 12. Inclusive of the bounding cysteine and phenylalanine, the CDR3 is 15 residues long. Just the 45-base CDR3 DNA is kept, in frame starting at base 1. The germline V gene encodes CDR1 SNHLY and CDR2 FYNNEI.

This entry comes from a study of T cell changes during pregnancy in multiple sclerosis (dated by TCRdb to the late 2010s). Looking at the study overall: In women with multiple sclerosis, the researchers looked at how the T cell repertoire shifted as pregnancy progressed.

The chain employs TRBV2 and TRBJ2-3; 7 central nucleotides agree with TRBD1. The material sequenced was CD8+ T cells from peripheral blood mononuclear cells, taken before pregnancy. This TCR came from a female donor with multiple sclerosis, enrolled in a pregnancy study. The DNA is TGTGCCAGTCCGGCCGGGGACAGTTATACAGATACGCAGTATTTT. It codes for CASPAGDSYTDTQYF.